This TCR beta chain originates from a study of shared clonotypes between healthy human individuals (dated by TCRdb to 2020 to 2021). About the study as a whole: The cohort included a few men and a couple of women between 18 and 49 years of age. For each donor, CD4 naive and CD4 memory were each given three plates, CD8 naive was given two plates, and CD8 memory was given one plate. Blood TCR repertoires of five healthy adults were deeply sequenced to estimate repertoire size and the extent of clonotype sharing between individuals. Different laboratories and diverse techniques were used to prepare libraries and sequence TCR repertoires, to increase sequencing depth and limit assay-specific biases. Leukapheresis yielded between about 0.8 and 9.5 billion PBMCs per donor.

The germline V gene encodes CDR1 SEHNR and CDR2 FQNEAQ (reference sequence). V trim: 4 bases; J trim: 2 bases; unmatched bases: 6. CDR3 length: 15 amino acids, cysteine to phenylalanine. The sequence is cut down to CDR3 DNA, 45 bases in frame from base 1. CD8 naive samples were obtained by positive selection for CCR7 among CD45RO-negative cells, yielding a CD45RA+CCR7+ population from which TemRA cells were excluded. Healthy HIV-negative adults with no recently reported acute infections or vaccinations were included as donors. Every donor was a Caucasian adult residing in Nashville, Tennessee, USA. Blood was collected by leukapheresis, and PBMCs were isolated by Ficoll-Histopaque density gradient centrifugation and then cryopreserved in liquid nitrogen vapor phase. Analytical flow cytometry was used to check the purity and quantity of every magnetically sorted T cell population. Genomic DNA was isolated from each sorted fraction and quantified by UV absorbance on a Nanodrop 2000c.

Using the deep immunoSEQ assay, TCR CDR3 regions were amplified from genomic DNA by multiplex PCR. For each cell subset, the extracted genomic DNA was distributed evenly across all wells of several immunoSEQ 96-well plates, and each plate served as one replicate. For sorted subsets, about 220 ng of genomic DNA, equivalent to 30,000 or so T cell genomes, went into each replicate PCR. The purified libraries were quantified using a Qubit 3.0 fluorometer, sized with a Bioanalyzer 2100, and then quantified again using the KAPA Library Quantification kit. A separate single-read 150-cycle Illumina NextSeq 550 flow cell was used to sequence each immunoSEQ 96-well plate. In the original analysis: The immunoSEQ output contained only junctional sequences without quality scores, so filtering could not match that applied to full-length reads. Sequences were annotated with PyIR, a Python wrapper for IgBLAST v1.9, and V/J genes and CDR3 were assigned using IMGT germline references. Reads with weak V/J assignments (E-value above 1e-6), missing CDR3, stop codons, out-of-frame junctions, or ambiguous translated residues were removed. V3J clonotypes were defined by identical inferred V gene, J gene, and CDR3 amino acid sequence. Percentage overlap between repertoires was computed as shared unique clonotypes divided by the size of the smaller repertoire. Three approaches were used to assess repertoire richness: RTK rarefaction, the Chao1 estimator, and Recon v2.1 estimates of unobserved clonotypes. For all TCRbeta clonotypes obtained by the gDNA method from four donors, generation probabilities were computed with OLGA. Not all clones reach the TCRdb copy of this immuneACCESS table, which keeps in-frame sequences only. Checked studies attribute under half of the gap to unresolved V genes and leave the rest unexplained. For V, J and clone size, that table is used; D and trimming come from the DNA. The sample table records around 2,000,000 clones; approximately 94% of these occur just once. The ten largest clones add up to around 1.1% of the sample.

General findings and caveats noted by the study authors: Rarefaction of sorted-subset datasets indicated incomplete sequencing despite the large sequencing depth. Higher generation probabilities were observed for clonotypes shared by all four sorted-subset donors than for non-shared clonotypes. Approximately 4.8% of naive CD4, roughly 3.6% of naive CD8, roughly 2.4% of memory CD4, and about 0.4% of memory CD8 clonotypes were shared across four donors. Pairwise subsampling indicated that sequencing depth was expected to affect the degree of clonotype sharing among donors. Larger estimated clonotype richness was generally found for naive subsets than for memory subsets. Sampling was limited to blood, and TCR repertoires in tissue likely differ from TCR repertoires in blood. Because the study included a small number of donors, the genetic and exposure-history diversity represented was limited.

This clone was seen only once. Its target antigen remains unknown. The input lacks base qualities; no much larger clone sits a single base away. Sequenced sample: naive CD8+ T cells sorted from blood. The label giving this sample's cell subset or site can be read as: CD45RA+CCR7+. This clonotype was sampled from a man between 18 and 35 years old in good health. The V and J genes are TRBV7-9 and TRBJ2-3, and 7 junction bases match TRBD2. The DNA reads as follows: TGTGCCAGCAGCTCACTAGCGTCTTTCACAGATACGCAGTATTTT. This yields the protein CASSSLASFTDTQYF.